This T cell receptor (beta chain) was recovered during a study of blood T cells in healthy people across ages. Using a J-beta primer mix together with a sample-barcoded 5' primer, a second PCR was run for roughly 7 to 11 cycles. TCRdb re-called the 5' RACE reads through MiXCR, storing one row per CDR3 protein. Of roughly 800,000 distinct CDR3 sequences in the sample, 58% are singletons; the top ten hold around 20%. The length of the CDR3 is 15 residues. Germline V gene lookup returns CDR1 LGHNA and CDR2 YSLEER. V was cut by 0 bases and J by 7 bases, with 14 bases left in between. The total RNA that was extracted per sample amounted to at least 5 micrograms.

The material sequenced was blood. This receptor was obtained from a man aged 25-45 years in good health. The chain is built from TRBV4-3 and TRBJ2-3; D ambiguous. The CDR3 sequence is CASSQDRPAAYTQYF. For the CDR3, the DNA is TGCGCCAGCAGCCAAGATAGACCCGCGGCGTATACGCAGTATTTT.